This entry concerns a single T cell receptor beta chain. The record originates from a study of blood T cell repertoires in COVID-19. On the study more broadly: Spain, Italy and the United States supplied samples that represented acute and convalescent COVID-19. T cells, B-cell-depleted T cells, or PBMCs supplied cDNA or gDNA.

Study processing details: The authors estimated nucleated cell counts from reference gene primer amplification. TCRdb keeps only in-frame clones here, not all; method: immunoSEQ multiplex PCR. V and J calls and clone size are those listed in that table; D and trimming were worked out from the DNA. The sample contains about 52,000 clones, approximately 84% of which appear only once. V shed 5 bases and J 8 bases; nucleotides not matched to a gene: 6. CDR1 is SGHTA, CDR2 FQGNSA, per germline. The CDR3 covers 14 residues. The V and J genes are TRBV7-2 and TRBJ1-4; 9 nucleotides agree with TRBD1. The clonotype originates from a man in his sixties or seventies with acute or convalescent COVID-19. Sequencing was carried out using peripheral blood. The CDR3 DNA sequence: TGTGCCAGCAGCACGGACAGGGGTAGGGAAAAACTGTTTTTT. Its translation: CASSTDRGREKLFF.